This T cell receptor (beta chain) was sequenced during a study of T cells expressing NK-cell markers. In the study overall: Eight donors were sequenced, of whom seven were HCMV-seropositive, while the remaining one was HCMV-seronegative.

This CDR3 contains 16 residues. The germline V gene encodes CDR1 LNHNV and CDR2 YYDKDF (reference sequence). Study-level results: These clonotypes additionally ranked first within the CD3+CD56-NKG2C+ fraction of a few donors.

TCRdb reanalyzed the 5' RACE reads, giving one entry per CDR3 protein sequence and no DNA. Its table records 550,000 to 600,000 distinct CDR3 sequences. Concerning this clonotype itself: Its antigen is currently unknown.

The material sequenced was blood T cells: a sorted CD56 or NKG2C T cell subset, CD4+ or CD8+ T cells, or bulk PBMC T cells (not recorded which). This chain connects TRBV15 to TRBJ1-3. The receptor was derived from a young man in good health. This CDR3 reads CATSRDPVTSGNTIYF.